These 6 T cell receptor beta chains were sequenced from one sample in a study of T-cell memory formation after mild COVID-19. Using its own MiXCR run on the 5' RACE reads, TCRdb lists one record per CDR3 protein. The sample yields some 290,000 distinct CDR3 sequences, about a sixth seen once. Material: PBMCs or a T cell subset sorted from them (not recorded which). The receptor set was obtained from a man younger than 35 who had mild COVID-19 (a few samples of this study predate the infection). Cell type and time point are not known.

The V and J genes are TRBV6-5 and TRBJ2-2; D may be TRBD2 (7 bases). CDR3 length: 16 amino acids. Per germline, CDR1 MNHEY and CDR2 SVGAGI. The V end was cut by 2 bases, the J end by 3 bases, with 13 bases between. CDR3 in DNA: TGTGCCAGCAGTTACGAGGGGGGGGCCGACACCGGGGAGCTGTTTTTT. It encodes CASSYEGGADTGELFF.

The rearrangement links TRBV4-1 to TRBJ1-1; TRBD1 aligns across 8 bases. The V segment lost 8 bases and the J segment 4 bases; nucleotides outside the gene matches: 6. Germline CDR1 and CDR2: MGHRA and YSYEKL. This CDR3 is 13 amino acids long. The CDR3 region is CASEGQGSTEAFF. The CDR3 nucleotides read TGCGCCAGCGAAGGACAGGGAAGCACTGAAGCTTTCTTT.

CDR3 sequence reads: CASSLMLGDTEAFF. CDR3 nucleotide sequence: TGCGCCAGCAGCCTGATGCTGGGGGACACTGAAGCTTTCTTT. The J gene is TRBJ1-1, the V gene TRBV5-1; the D gene is possibly TRBD1 (5 bases). The CDR3 extends over 14 amino acids. Trimming left V 4 bases short and J 3 bases short, with 13 bases between. Germline CDR1 and CDR2: SGHRS and YFSETQ.

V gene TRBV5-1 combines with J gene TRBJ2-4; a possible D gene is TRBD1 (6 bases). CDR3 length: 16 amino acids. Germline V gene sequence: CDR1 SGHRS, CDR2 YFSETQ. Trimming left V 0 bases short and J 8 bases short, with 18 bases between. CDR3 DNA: TGCGCCAGCAGCTTGGGTGGGGGACACCTAGGGGACATTCAGTACTTC. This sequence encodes CASSLGGGHLGDIQYF.

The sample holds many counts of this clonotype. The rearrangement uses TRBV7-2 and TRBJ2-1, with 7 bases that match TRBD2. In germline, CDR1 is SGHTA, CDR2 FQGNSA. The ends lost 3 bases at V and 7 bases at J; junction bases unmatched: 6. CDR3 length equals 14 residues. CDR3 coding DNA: TGTGCCAGCAGCTTCCGGACTAGTACGAATGAGCAGTTCTTC. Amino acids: CASSFRTSTNEQFF.

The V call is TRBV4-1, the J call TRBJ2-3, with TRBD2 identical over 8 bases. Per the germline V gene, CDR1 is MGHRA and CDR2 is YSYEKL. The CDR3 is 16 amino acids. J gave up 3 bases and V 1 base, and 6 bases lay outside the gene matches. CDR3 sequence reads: CASSQVDGGATDTQYF. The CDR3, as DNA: TGCGCCAGCAGCCAAGTAGACGGGGGGGCTACAGATACGCAGTATTTT.